This TCR beta chain was documented in a study of Graves' ophthalmopathy and Graves' hyperthyroidism. Germline V gene data show CDR1 as MNHEY and CDR2 as SVGAGI. The germline V and J ends were trimmed by 4 bases and 6 bases, with 16 bases remaining between them. The CDR3 is 14 residues long. This clonotype has a count of ten or more. What it binds is unknown. Amplification of TCR beta CDR3 regions used RNA transcripts. The library came from an HTBI-primed first-round RT-PCR and a second-round multiplex PCR. TCRdb re-analysed the multiplex PCR reads in MiXCR, keeping a single row per CDR3 protein. The table records about 180,000 distinct CDR3 sequences, more than 30% of them present only once. Points from the study as a whole: Blood samples also showed most expanded thyroid clonotypes exceeding 0.001 frequency. Both an approximately 68% sensitivity and an approximately 79% specificity characterized the model's predictions of ophthalmopathy progression.

Sequencing was performed on peripheral blood. The TCR originated in a middle-aged woman with Graves' ophthalmopathy. The chain is built from TRBV6-5 and TRBJ2-7; D gene uncertain. The CDR3 bases are TGTGCCAGCAGTTTCGACCCCCCTGGGGTCGAGCAGTACTTC. This gives the protein CASSFDPPGVEQYF.